These 6 T cell receptor beta chains originate from one sample sequenced in a study of cytomegalovirus exposure and HLA in healthy donors. The PCR used 60 Vbeta and 13 Jbeta primers. The repertoire was sequenced with immunoSEQ multiplex PCR; TCRdb's copy has only in-frame clones and lacks some. The sample includes about 190,000 clones, over 60% seen only once; the top ten take around 2.2%. Sequences were obtained from PBMCs. The receptors originated from a woman in her 30s in good health and CMV-seropositive.

This clone was detected a few times. V usage is TRBV6-1 and J usage is TRBJ1-5; D ambiguous. V lost 4 bases and J 5 bases, leaving 12 bases between the germline ends. The germline V gene encodes CDR1 MNHNS and CDR2 SASEGT. There are 14 residues in the CDR3. This CDR3 reads CASSVSGSHQPQHF. CDR3 in DNA: TGTGCCAGCAGTGTATCGGGGTCTCATCAGCCCCAGCATTTT.

V gene TRBV5-1 combines with J gene TRBJ2-5, with a weak D call TRBD2 (6 bases). This CDR3 is built from 14 residues. The ends were cut back, 2 bases at V and 5 bases at J, with 13 bases in the middle. CDR1 and CDR2 (germline): SGHRS, YFSETQ. The CDR3: CASSFGGAGETQYF. CDR3 sequence (DNA): TGCGCCAGCAGCTTTGGAGGGGCTGGGGAGACCCAGTACTTC.

CDR3 in DNA: TGTGCCAGCAGCTCCAATTCACCGGGACTAGGGACAGATACGCAGTATTTT. This encodes CASSSNSPGLGTDTQYF. The J gene is TRBJ2-3, the V gene TRBV7-2; 8 bases are shared with TRBD2. V trimming: 4 bases; J trimming: 3 bases; junction bases outside the gene matches: 12. Germline V gene data show CDR1 as SGHTA and CDR2 as FQGNSA. CDR3 size: 17 residues.

The J gene is TRBJ1-1, the V gene TRBV29-1, with TRBD1 as a possible D gene (5 bases). Between the trimmed V and J ends, which lost 6 bases and 7 bases, there was a span of 18 bases. The germline V gene has CDR1 SQVTM and CDR2 ANQGSEA. CDR3 length: 13 residues. In DNA form, the CDR3 reads TGCAGCGTCGTTCCGGGGGGGGTTGGTGAAGCTTTCTTT. This encodes CSVVPGGVGEAFF.

The chain joins TRBV28 to TRBJ2-1; TRBD2 aligns across 9 bases. The ends lost 6 bases at V and 6 bases at J; junction bases unmatched: 6. CDR3 size: 14 residues. CDR1 is MDHEN, CDR2 SYDVKM, per germline. CDR3 DNA: TGTGCCAGCAGACTAGCGGGCAATTTCAATGAGCAGTTCTTC. As protein: CASRLAGNFNEQFF.

The chain links TRBV27 to TRBJ2-7, with TRBD1 as a possible D gene (5 bases). Per the germline V gene, CDR1 is MNHEY and CDR2 is SMNVEV (reference sequence). The CDR3 contains 13 residues. The germline V and J ends were trimmed by 3 bases and 7 bases, with 13 bases remaining between them. CDR3: CASSLAGLGEQYF. CDR3 nucleotides: TGTGCCAGCAGTTTGGCAGGGTTGGGTGAGCAGTACTTC.